This T cell receptor (beta chain) was documented in a study of post-analysis software for immune sequencing data (dated by TCRdb to about 2015). For the wider study: Recorded disease courses included relapsing-remitting, secondary progressive and progressive-relapsing multiple sclerosis, with some patients lacking subtype annotation. A subset of samples was prepared in parallel using single-end sample barcoding, then pooled and co-amplified after Illumina adapter ligation. The patient repertoires were compared against 10 to 12 previously published healthy control repertoires obtained from donors aged about 6 to 26 years. Findings and caveats that apply to the study as a whole: Multiple sclerosis patients had significantly lower normalized Chao1 diversity than controls, a result that suggests substantial peripheral T-cell clonal expansion. The multiple sclerosis patient group was slightly younger than the control group. When samples were clustered directly using the F measure, samples prepared in the same batch co-clustered strongly, which prompted a batch-effect correction. Patients showed significantly higher frequencies than controls for five TRBV segments, among them TRBV5-6, TRBV5-1 and TRBV20-1.

As regards this clonotype: What antigen it recognizes has not been identified. The sample holds no much larger clone one base away, and base qualities are not on file.

TCR beta repertoires were profiled from peripheral blood of 10 to 15 young patients with multiple sclerosis to demonstrate the VDJtools post-analysis software. Multiple sclerosis patients were children and adolescents aged about 6 to 17 years. The library was generated by PCR. The instrument was an Illumina HiSeq 2500. To reduce PCR and sequencing biases, unique molecular identifiers were incorporated into the TCR beta cDNA libraries. Per 1 to 10 million input T cells, approximately 500,000 cDNA molecules were obtained, such that each molecule approximated one T cell. Patient libraries were prepared and sequenced with the same protocol used for the earlier healthy control dataset. Within a given batch, samples were prepared together, multiplexed and sequenced on the same HiSeq lane. From the authors' description of their analysis: Raw barcoded reads were processed with MIGEC, and single-read molecular identifier groups were discarded before consensus assembly and CDR3 extraction. VDJtools was used for post-analysis of the clonotype tables, with diversity normalized by down-sampling every dataset to the smallest sample size. In repertoire overlap clustering, CDR3 amino acid sequences, but not nucleotide sequences, were matched to correct batch-related cross-sample contamination. In-frame beta chains were kept once TCRdb had trimmed the public reads at Q25 with fastp and called clones with MiXCR. Every distinct CDR3 protein forms one entry, paired with its most common genes and DNA. TCRdb assigned the V and J calls; the authors' analysis was not used. The sample records 750,000 to 950,000 distinct CDR3 sequences, around 50% of which are singletons. Under 6% of the sample belongs to the ten largest clones.

CDR1 is given as SGDLS and CDR2 as YYNGEE, both from the germline V gene. V is cut back by 7 bases and J by 4 bases, with 10 bases in the junction unmatched. Reading from cysteine to phenylalanine, the CDR3 counts 15 amino acids. The sequence is cut down to CDR3 DNA, 45 bases in frame from base 1. The sequencing input was blood. The sequence is built from TRBV9 and TRBJ2-1; TRBD2 aligns with 8 central bases. The receptor comes from a girl aged 5-17 years with multiple sclerosis. CDR3 protein: CASSGLGGGYNEQFF. The sequenced DNA: TGTGCCAGCTCGGGGTTGGGCGGGGGGTACAATGAGCAGTTCTTC.